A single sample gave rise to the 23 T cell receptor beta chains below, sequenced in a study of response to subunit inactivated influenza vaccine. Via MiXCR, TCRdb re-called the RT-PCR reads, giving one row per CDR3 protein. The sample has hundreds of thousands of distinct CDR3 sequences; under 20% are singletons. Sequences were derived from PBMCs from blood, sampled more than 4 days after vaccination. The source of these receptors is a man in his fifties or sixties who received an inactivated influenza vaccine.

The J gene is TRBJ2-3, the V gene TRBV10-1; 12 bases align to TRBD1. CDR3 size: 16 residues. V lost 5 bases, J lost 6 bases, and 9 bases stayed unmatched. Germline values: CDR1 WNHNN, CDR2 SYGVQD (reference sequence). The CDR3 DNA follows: TGCGCCAGCAGTTCCGGGACAGGGGGCTCGTGGGATACGCAGTATTTT. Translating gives CASSSGTGGSWDTQYF.

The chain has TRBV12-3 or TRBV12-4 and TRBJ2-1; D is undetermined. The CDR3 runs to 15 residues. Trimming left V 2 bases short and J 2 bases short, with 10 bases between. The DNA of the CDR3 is TGTGCCAGCAGTTTAAGACTGAAGACCTACAATGAGCAGTTCTTC. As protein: CASSLRLKTYNEQFF.

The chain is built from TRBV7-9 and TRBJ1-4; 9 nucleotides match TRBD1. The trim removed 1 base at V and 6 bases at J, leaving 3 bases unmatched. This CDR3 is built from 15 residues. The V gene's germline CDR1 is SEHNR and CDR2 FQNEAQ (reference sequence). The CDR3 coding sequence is TGTGCCAGCAGCTTAGTGGGACAGGGAGATGAAAAACTGTTTTTT. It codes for CASSLVGQGDEKLFF.

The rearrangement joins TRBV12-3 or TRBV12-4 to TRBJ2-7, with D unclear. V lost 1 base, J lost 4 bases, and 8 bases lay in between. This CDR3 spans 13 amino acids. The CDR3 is CASSLEDGYEQYF. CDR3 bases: TGTGCCAGCAGTTTAGAAGACGGGTACGAGCAGTACTTC.

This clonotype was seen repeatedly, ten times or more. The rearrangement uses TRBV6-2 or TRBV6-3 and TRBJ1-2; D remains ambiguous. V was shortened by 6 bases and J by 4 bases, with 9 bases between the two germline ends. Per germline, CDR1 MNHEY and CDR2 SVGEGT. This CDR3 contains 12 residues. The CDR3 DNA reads TGTGCCAGCAGCGACCGGGGCTATGGCTACACCTTC. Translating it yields CASSDRGYGYTF.

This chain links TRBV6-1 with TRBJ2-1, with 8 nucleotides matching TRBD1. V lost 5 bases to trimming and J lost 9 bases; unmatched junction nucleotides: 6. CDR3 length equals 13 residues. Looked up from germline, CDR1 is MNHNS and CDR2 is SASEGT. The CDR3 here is CASSRTGTGEQFF. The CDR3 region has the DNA TGTGCCAGCAGTAGGACAGGGACTGGTGAGCAGTTCTTC.

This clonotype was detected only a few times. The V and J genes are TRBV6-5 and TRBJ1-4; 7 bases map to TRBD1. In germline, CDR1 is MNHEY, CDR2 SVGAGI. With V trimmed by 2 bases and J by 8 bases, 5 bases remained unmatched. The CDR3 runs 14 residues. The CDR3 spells CASSYGRGEEKLFF. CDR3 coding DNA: TGTGCCAGCAGTTACGGCAGGGGGGAAGAAAAACTGTTTTTT.

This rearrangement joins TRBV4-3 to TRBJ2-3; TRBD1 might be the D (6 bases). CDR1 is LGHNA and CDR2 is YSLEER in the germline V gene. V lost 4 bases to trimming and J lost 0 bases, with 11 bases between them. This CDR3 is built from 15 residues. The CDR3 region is CASSPGTMSTDTQYF. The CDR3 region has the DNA TGCGCCAGCAGCCCCGGGACAATGAGCACAGATACGCAGTATTTT.

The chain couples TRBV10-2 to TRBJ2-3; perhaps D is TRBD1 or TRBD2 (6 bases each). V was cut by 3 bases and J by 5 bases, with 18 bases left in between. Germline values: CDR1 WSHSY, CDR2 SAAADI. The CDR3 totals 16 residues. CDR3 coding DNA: TGCGCCAGCAGTGATTGGGGGGCCCTCCCCCGAGATACGCAGTATTTT. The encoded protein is CASSDWGALPRDTQYF.

Written as DNA, the CDR3 is TGTGCCACCAGCAGGGACAGACACCTGGAGCAGTACTTC. Its translation is CATSRDRHLEQYF. The chain combines TRBV15 with TRBJ2-7, with D perhaps matching TRBD1 (6 bases). The CDR3 spans 13 residues. V lost 3 bases, J lost 7 bases, and 13 bases lay in between. Germline-derived CDR1 and CDR2 are LNHNV and YYDKDF (reference sequence).

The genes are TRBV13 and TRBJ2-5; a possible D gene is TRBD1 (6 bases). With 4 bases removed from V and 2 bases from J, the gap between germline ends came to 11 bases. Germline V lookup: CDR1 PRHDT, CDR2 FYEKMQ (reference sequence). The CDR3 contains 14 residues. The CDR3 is CASSYQQGQETQYF. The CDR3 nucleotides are TGTGCCAGCAGCTACCAACAGGGACAAGAGACCCAGTACTTC.

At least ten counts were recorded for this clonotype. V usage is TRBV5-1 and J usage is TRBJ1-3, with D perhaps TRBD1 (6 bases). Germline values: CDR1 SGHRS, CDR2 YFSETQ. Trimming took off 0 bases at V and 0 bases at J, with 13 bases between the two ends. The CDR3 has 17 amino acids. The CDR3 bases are TGCGCCAGCAGCTTGGAGGGGACATATAACTCTGGAAACACCATATATTTT. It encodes CASSLEGTYNSGNTIYF.

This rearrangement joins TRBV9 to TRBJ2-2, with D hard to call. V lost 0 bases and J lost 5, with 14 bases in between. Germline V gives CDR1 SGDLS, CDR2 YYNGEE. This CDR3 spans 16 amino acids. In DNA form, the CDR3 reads TGTGCCAGCAGCGTAGAGGCCGCGTTAAGGACCGGGGAGCTGTTTTTT. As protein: CASSVEAALRTGELFF.

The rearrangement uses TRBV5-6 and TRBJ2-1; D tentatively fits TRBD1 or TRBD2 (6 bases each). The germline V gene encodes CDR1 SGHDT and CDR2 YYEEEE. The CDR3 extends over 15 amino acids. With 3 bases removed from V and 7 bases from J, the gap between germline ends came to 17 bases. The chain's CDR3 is CASSSSRGGMNEQFF. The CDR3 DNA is TGTGCCAGCAGCTCCTCCCGAGGGGGGATGAATGAGCAGTTCTTC.

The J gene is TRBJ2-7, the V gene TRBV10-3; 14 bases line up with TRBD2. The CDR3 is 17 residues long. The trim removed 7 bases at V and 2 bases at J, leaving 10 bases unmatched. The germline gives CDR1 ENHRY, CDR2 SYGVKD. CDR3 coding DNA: TGTGCCATCAAACCGGGACTAGCGGGAGCCGGGACCTACGAGCAGTACTTC. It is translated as CAIKPGLAGAGTYEQYF.

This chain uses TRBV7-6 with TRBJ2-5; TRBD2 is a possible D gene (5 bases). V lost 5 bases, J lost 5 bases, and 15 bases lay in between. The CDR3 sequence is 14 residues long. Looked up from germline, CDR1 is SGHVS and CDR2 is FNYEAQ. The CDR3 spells CASSLNTWEETQYF. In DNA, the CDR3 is TGTGCCAGCAGCCTAAATACTTGGGAGGAGACCCAGTACTTC.

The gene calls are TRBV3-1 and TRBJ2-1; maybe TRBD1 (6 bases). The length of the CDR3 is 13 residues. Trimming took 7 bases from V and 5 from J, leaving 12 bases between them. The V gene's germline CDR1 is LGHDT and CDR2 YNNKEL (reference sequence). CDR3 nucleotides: TGTGCCAGCAACCAGGGGTTCAACAATGAGCAGTTCTTC. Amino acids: CASNQGFNNEQFF.

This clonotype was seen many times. The CDR3 reads CSVARTSGSADTQYF. In DNA form, the CDR3 reads TGCAGCGTTGCAAGGACTAGCGGGAGCGCAGATACGCAGTATTTT. The chain couples TRBV29-1 to TRBJ2-3; 13 bases are shared with TRBD2. CDR1 and CDR2 from the germline V gene are SQVTM and ANQGSEA. V shed 4 bases, J shed 4 bases, and the junction held 5 bases outside the gene matches. This CDR3 contains 15 residues.

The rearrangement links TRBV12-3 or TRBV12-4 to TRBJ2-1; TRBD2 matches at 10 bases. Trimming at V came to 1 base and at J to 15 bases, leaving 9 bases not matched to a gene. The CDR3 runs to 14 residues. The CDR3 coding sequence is TGTGCCAGCAGTTTAGACGCTAGCGGGGGAGTTTGGTTCTTC. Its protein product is CASSLDASGGVWFF.

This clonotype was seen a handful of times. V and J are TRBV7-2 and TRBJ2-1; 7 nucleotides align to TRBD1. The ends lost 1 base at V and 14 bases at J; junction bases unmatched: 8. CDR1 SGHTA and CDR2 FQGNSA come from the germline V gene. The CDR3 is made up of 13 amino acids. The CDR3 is CASSLGDWDSKFF. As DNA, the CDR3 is TGTGCCAGCAGCTTAGGAGATTGGGACAGCAAGTTCTTC.

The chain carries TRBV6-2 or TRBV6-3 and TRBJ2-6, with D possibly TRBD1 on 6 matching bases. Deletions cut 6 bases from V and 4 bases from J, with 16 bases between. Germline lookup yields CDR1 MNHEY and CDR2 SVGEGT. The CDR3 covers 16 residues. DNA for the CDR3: TGTGCCAGCAGAGACATCCCCGGGACAGGGGCCAACGTCCTGACTTTC. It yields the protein CASRDIPGTGANVLTF.

CDR3 sequence reads: CASRGQGGGRPRSYNSPLHF. DNA of the CDR3: TGTGCCAGCCGCGGACAGGGAGGAGGACGACCTCGCTCCTATAATTCACCCCTCCACTTT. The V call is TRBV5-6, the J call TRBJ1-6; 8 bases match TRBD1. The CDR3 covers 20 residues. J gave up 0 bases and V 7 bases, and 18 bases lay outside the gene matches. Germline-derived CDR1 and CDR2 are SGHDT and YYEEEE. Filled out from reference TRBV5-6 and TRBJ1-6, the complete variable domain reads DAGVTQSPTHLIKTRGQQVTLRCSPKSGHDTVSWYQQALGQGPQFIFQYYEEEERQRGNFPDRFSGHQFPNYSSELNVNALLLGDSALYLCASRGQGGGRPRSYNSPLHFGNGTRLTVT.

CDR3 bases: TGCGCCAGCAGCCAAGGACAGGGGAAAGAGACCCAGTACTTC. It translates to CASSQGQGKETQYF. The chain couples TRBV4-3 to TRBJ2-5; TRBD1 aligns across 8 bases. CDR1 and CDR2 from the germline V gene are LGHNA and YSLEER. The CDR3 runs 14 residues. The J segment lost 3 bases and the V segment lost 1 base, leaving 1 base of the junction unmatched.